The source of this TCR beta chain is a study of T cells after posttransplantation cyclophosphamide. The study's findings and limits: After PTCy, TRB diversity resembled that of CNI/methotrexate controls.

Clones were read by immunoSEQ multiplex PCR, and TCRdb kept only the in-frame ones, dropping some. This table has roughly 2,700 clones, around 75% appearing once. On this clone: The antigen is undetermined.

Trimming shortened V by 2 bases and J by 2 bases, and 7 bases separated the two germline ends. CDR3 length: 14 residues. Germline assignment: CDR1 MDHEN and CDR2 SYDVKM. The genes are TRBV28 and TRBJ1-3; the D gene is possibly TRBD1 (5 bases). This clonotype was obtained from a man younger than 40 with a blood cancer, CMV-positive, and with a related stem cell donor. Input material: PBMCs. CDR3 loop: CASSLAGTGNTIYF. In nucleotides, the CDR3 is TGTGCCAGCAGTTTAGCAGGGACTGGAAACACCATATATTTT.